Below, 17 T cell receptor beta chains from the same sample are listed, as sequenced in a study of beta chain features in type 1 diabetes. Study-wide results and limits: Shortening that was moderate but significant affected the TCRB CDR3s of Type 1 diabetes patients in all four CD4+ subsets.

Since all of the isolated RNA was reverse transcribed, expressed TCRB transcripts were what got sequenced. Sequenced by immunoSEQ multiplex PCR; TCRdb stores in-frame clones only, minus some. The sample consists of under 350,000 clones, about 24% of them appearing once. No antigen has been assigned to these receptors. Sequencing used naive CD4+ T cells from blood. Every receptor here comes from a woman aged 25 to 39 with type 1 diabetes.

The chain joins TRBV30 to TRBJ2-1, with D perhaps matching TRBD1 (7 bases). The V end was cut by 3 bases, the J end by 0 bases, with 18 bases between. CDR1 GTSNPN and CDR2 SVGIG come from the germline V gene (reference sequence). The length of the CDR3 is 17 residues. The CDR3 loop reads CAWRFDQGGSSYNEQFF. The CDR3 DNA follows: TGTGCCTGGAGATTTGACCAGGGGGGAAGCTCCTACAATGAGCAGTTCTTC.

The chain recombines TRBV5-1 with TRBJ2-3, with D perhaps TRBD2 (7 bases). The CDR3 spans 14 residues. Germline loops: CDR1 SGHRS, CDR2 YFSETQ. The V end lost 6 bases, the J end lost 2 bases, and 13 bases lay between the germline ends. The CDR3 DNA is TGCGCCAGCATTGGGGGGGCCGACACAGATACGCAGTATTTT. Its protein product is CASIGGADTDTQYF. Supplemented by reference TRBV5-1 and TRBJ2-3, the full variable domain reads KAGVTQTPRYLIKTRGQQVTLSCSPISGHRSVSWYQQTPGQGLQFLFEYFSETQRNKGNFPGRFSGRQFSNSRSEMNVSTLELGDSALYLCASIGGADTDTQYFGPGTRLTVL.

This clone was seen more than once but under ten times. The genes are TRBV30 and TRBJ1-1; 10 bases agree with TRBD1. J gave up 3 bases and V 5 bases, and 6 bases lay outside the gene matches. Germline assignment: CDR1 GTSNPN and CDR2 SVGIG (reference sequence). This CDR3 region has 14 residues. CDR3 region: CAWGTGTGDTEAFF. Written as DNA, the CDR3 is TGTGCCTGGGGGACCGGGACAGGGGACACTGAAGCTTTCTTT.

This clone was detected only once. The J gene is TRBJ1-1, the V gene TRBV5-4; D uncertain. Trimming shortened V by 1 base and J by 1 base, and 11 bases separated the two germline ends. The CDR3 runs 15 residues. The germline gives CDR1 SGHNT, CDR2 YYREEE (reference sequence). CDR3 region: CASSLQMGANTEAFF. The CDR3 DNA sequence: TGTGCCAGCAGCTTGCAAATGGGAGCGAACACTGAAGCTTTCTTT. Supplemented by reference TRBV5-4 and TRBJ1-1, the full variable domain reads ETGVTQSPTHLIKTRGQQVTLRCSSQSGHNTVSWYQQALGQGPQFIFQYYREEENGRGNFPPRFSGLQFPNYSSELNVNALELDDSALYLCASSLQMGANTEAFFGQGTRLTVV.

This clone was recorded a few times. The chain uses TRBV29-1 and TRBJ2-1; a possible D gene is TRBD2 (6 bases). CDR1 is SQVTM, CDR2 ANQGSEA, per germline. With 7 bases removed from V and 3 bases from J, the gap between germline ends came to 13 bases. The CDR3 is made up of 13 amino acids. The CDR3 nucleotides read TGCAGCGGAATATCGGGGGTCTACAATGAGCAGTTCTTC. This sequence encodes CSGISGVYNEQFF.

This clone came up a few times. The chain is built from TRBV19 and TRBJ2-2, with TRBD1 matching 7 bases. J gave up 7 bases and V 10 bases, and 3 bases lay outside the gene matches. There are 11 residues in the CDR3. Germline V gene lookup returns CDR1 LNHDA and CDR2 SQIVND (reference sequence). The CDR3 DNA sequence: TGTGCCACTCGACAGGGCGGGGAGCTGTTTTTT. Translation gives CATRQGGELFF.

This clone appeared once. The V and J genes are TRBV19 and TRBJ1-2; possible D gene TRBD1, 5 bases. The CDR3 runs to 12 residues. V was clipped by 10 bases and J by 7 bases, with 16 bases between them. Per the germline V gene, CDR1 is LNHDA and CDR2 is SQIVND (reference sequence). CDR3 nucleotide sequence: TGTGCCACCGACAGCTCTATGGGTGGCTACACCTTC. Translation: CATDSSMGGYTF.

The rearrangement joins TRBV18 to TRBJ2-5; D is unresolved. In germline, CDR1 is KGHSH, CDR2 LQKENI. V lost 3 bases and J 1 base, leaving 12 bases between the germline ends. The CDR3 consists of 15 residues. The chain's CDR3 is CASSPPARPQETQYF. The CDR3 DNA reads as TGTGCCAGCTCACCTCCCGCCAGGCCCCAAGAGACCCAGTACTTC.

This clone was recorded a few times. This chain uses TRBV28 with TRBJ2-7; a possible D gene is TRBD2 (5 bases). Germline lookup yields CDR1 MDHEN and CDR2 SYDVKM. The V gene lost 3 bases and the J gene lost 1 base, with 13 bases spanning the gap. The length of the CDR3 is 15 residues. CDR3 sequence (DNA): TGTGCCAGCAGTTTTTCCGGACGACTATCCTACGAGCAGTACTTC. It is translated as CASSFSGRLSYEQYF.

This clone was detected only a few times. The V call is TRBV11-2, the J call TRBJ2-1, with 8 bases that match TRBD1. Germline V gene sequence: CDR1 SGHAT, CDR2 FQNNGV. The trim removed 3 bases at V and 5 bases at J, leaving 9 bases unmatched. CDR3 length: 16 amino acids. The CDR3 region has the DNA TGTGCCAGCAGCTTGAGGACAGGGCGGGCCAACAATGAGCAGTTCTTC. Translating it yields CASSLRTGRANNEQFF.

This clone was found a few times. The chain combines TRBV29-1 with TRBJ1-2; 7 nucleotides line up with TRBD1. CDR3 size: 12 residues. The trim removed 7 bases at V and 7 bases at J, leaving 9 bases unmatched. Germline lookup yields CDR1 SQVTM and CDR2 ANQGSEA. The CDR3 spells CSAVQGEIGYTF. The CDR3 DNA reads TGCAGCGCCGTCCAGGGGGAGATTGGCTACACCTTC.

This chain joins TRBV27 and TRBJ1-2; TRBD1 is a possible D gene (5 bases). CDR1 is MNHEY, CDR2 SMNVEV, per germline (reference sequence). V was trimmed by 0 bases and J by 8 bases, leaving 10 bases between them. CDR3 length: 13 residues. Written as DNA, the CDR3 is TGTGCCAGCAGTTTATCCAGGGACTGGGGCTACACCTTC. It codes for CASSLSRDWGYTF.

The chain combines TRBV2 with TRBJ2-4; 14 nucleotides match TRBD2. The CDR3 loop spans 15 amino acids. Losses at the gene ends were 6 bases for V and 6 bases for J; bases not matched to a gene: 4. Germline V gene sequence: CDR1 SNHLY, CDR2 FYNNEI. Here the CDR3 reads CASRGTSGSGNIQYF. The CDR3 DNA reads TGTGCCAGCAGGGGGACTAGCGGGAGTGGAAACATTCAGTACTTC.

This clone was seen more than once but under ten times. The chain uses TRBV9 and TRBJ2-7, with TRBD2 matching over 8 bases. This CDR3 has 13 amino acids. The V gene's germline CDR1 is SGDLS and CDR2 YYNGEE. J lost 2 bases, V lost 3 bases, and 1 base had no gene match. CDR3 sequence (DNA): TGTGCCAGCAGCGGCGGGGGGACCTACGAGCAGTACTTC. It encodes CASSGGGTYEQYF.

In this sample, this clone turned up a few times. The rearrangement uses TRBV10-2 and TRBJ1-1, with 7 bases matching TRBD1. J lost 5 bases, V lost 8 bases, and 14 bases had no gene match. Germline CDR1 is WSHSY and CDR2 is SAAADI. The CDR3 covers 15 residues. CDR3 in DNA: TGCGCCAGCGGGAATCCAGGGGGTGAGGAGACTGAAGCTTTCTTT. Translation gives CASGNPGGEETEAFF.

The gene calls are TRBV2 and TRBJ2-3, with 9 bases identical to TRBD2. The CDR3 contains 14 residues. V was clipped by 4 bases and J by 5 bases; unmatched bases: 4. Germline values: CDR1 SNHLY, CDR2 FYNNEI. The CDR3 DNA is TGTGCCAGCAGTGTCCTAGCGGGGTTAGATACGCAGTATTTT. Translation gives CASSVLAGLDTQYF.

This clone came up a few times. CDR3 loop: CASSLDVGNWGTDTQYF. The CDR3 region has the DNA TGTGCCAGCAGCTTAGATGTCGGGAACTGGGGCACAGATACGCAGTATTTT. The V gene is TRBV7-9, the J gene TRBJ2-3, with D possibly being TRBD2 (5 bases). Germline CDR1 is SEHNR and CDR2 is FQNEAQ (reference sequence). With 1 base removed from V and 1 base from J, the gap between germline ends came to 15 bases. This CDR3 is 17 amino acids long.